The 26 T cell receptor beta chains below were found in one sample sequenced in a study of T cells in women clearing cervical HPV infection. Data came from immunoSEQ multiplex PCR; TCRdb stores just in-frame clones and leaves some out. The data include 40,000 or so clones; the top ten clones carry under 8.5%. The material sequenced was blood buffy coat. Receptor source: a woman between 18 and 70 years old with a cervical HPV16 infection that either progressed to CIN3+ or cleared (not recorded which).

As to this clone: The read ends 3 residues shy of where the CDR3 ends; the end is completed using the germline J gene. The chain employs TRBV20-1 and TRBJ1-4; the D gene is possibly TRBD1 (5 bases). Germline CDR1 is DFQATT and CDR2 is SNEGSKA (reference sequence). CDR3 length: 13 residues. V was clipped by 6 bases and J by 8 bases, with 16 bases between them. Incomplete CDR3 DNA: TGCAGTGCCGGGCGGGGGGTAGGGGAAAAA. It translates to CSAGRGVGEK. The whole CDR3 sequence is CSAGRGVGEKLFF.

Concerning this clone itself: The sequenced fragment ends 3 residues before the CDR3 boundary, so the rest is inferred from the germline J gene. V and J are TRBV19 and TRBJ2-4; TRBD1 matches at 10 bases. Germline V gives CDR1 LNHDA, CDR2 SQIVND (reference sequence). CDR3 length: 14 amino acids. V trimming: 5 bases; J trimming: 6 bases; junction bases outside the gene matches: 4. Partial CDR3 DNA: TGTGCCAGTAGTCCCCGGACAGGGGGAAACATT. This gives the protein CASSPRTGGNI. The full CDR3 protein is CASSPRTGGNIQYF.

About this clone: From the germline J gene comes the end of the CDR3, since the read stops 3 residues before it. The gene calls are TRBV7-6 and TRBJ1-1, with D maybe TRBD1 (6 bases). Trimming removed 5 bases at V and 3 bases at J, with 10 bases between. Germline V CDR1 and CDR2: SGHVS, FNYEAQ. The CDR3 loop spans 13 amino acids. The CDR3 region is CASSADSYTEAFF. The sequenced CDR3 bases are TGTGCCAGCAGCGCGGACAGCTACACTGAA.

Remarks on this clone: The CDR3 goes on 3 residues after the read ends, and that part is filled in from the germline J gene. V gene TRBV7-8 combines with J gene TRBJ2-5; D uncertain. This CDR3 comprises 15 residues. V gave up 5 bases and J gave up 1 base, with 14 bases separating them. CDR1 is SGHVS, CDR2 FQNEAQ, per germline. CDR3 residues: CASSPTGFAQETQYF. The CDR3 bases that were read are TGTGCCAGCAGCCCAACCGGGTTCGCCCAAGAGACC.

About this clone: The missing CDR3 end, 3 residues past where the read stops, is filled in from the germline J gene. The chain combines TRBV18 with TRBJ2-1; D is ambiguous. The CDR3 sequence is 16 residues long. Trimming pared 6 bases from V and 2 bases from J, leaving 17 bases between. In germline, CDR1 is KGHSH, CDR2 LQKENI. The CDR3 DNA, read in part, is TGTGCCAGCTCCCCTCCAGCGACCCGCCCCTACAATGAG. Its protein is CASSPPATRPYNE. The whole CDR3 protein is CASSPPATRPYNEQFF.

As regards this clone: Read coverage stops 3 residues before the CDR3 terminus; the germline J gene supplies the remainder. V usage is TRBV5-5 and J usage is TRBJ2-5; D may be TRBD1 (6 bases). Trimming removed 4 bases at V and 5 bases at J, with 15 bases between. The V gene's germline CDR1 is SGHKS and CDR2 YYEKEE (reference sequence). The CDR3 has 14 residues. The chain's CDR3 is CASSRTGRQETQYF. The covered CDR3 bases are TGTGCCAGCAGCCGTACAGGGCGCCAGGAGACC.

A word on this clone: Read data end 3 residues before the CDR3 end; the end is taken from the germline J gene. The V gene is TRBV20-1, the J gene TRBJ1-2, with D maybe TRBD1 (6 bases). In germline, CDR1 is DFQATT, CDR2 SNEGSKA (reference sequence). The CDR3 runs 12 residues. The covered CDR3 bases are TGCAGTGCTCCACAGGGCCTTGGAGGC. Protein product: CSAPQGLGG. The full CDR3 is CSAPQGLGGYTF.

The covered CDR3 bases are TGTGCCAGCAGTCTCTTATTTCAGGGGGCTTCCTATAATTCACCC. Translated: CASSLLFQGASYNSP. The full CDR3 sequence reads CASSLLFQGASYNSPLHF. The chain links TRBV2 to TRBJ1-6; 8 bases line up with TRBD1. The read halts 3 residues ahead of the CDR3 end, with the missing end drawn from the germline J gene. The germline gives CDR1 SNHLY, CDR2 FYNNEI. Germline trimming cut 5 bases from V and 1 base from J; bases unmatched to any gene: 10. The CDR3 covers 18 residues.

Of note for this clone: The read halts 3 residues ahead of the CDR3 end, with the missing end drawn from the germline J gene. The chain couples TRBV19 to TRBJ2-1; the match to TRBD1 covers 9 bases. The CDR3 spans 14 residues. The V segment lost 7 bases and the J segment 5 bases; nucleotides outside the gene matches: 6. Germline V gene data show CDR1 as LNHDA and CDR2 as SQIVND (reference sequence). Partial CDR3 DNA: TGTGCCAGTATAAAGGGACAGGGTCACAATGAG. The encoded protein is CASIKGQGHNE. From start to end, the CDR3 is CASIKGQGHNEQFF.

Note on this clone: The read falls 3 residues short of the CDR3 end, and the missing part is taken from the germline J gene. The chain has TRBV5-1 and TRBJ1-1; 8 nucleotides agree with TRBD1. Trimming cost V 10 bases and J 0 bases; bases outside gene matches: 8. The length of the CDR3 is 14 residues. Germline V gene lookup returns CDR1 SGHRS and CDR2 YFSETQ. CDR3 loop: CASQGAGLNTEAFF. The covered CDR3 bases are TGCGCCTCCCAGGGGGCAGGGCTGAACACTGAA.

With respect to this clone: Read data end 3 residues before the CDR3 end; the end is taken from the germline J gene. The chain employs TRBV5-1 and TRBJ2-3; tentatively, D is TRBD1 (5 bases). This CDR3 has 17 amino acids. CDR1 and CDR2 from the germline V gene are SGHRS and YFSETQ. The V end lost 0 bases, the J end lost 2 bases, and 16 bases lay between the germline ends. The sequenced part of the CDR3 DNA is TGCGCCAGCAGCTTGGGAGTAGGGGCGGCCCTCACAGATACG. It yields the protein CASSLGVGAALTDT. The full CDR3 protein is CASSLGVGAALTDTQYF.

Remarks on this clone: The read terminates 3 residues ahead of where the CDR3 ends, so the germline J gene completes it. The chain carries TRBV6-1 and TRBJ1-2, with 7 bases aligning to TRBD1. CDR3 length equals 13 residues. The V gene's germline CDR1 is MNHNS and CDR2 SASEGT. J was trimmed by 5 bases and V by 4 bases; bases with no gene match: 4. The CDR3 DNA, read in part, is TGTGCCAGCAGTGGCCGACAGGGTTATGGC. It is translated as CASSGRQGYG. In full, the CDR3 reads CASSGRQGYGYTF.

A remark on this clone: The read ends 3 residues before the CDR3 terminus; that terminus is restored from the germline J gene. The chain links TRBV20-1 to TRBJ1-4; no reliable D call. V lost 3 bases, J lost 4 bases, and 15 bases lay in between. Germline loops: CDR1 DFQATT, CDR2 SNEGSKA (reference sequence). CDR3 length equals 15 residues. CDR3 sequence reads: CSARSSRSNNEKLFF. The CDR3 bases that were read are TGCAGTGCTAGGTCCTCCAGGTCCAATAATGAAAAA.

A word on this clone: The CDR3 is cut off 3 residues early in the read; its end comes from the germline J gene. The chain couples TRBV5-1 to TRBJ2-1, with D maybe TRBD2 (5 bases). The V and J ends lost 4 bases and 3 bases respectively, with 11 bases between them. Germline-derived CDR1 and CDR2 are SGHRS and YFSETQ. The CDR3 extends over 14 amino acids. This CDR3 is CASSESGGYNEQFF. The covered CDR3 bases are TGCGCCAGCAGCGAAAGCGGCGGCTACAATGAG. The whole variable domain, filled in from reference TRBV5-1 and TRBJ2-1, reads KAGVTQTPRYLIKTRGQQVTLSCSPISGHRSVSWYQQTPGQGLQFLFEYFSETQRNKGNFPGRFSGRQFSNSRSEMNVSTLELGDSALYLCASSESGGYNEQFFGPGTRLTVL.

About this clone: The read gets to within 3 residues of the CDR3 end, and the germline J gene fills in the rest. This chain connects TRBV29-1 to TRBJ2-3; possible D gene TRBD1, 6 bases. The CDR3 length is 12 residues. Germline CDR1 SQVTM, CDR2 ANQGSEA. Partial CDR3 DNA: TGCAGCACCCGTAGGGCCGAGGGGGCG. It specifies CSTRRAEGA. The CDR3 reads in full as CSTRRAEGAQYF.

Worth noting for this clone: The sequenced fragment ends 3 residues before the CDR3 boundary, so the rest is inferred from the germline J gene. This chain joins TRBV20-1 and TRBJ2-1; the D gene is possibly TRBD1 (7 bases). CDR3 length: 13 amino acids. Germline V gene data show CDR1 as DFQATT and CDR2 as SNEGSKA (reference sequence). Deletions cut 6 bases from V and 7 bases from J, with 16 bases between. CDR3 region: CSAGTAGGNEQFF. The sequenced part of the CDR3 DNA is TGCAGTGCAGGGACAGCGGGCGGGAATGAG.

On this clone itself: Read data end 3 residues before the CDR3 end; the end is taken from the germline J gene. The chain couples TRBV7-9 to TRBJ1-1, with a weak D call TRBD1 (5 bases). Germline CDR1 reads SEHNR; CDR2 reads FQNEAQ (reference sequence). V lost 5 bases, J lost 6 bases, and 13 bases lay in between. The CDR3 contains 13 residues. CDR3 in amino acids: CASSRIRDSEAFF. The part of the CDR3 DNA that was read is TGTGCCAGCAGCCGGATCAGGGATTCTGAA.

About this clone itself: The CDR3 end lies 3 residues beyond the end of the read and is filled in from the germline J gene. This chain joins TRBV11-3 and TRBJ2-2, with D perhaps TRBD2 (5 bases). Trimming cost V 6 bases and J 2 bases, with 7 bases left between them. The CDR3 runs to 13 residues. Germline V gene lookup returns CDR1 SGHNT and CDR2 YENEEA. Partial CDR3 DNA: TGTGCCAGCAGACTAGGAAACACCGGGGAG. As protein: CASRLGNTGE. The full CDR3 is CASRLGNTGELFF. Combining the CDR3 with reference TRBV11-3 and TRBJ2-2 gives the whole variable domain EAGVVQSPRYKIIEKKQPVAFWCNPISGHNTLYWYLQNLGQGPELLIRYENEEAVDDSQLPKDRFSAERLKGVDSTLKIQPAELGDSAVYLCASRLGNTGELFFGEGSRLTVL.

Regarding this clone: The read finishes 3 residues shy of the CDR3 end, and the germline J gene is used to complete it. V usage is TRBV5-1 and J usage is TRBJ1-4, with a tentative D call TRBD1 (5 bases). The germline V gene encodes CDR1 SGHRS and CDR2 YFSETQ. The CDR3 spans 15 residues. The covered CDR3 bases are TGCGCCAGCAGCTTGTCCCTCTCTGGGGCCAACGTA. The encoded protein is CASSLSLSGANV. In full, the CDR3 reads CASSLSLSGANVLFF.

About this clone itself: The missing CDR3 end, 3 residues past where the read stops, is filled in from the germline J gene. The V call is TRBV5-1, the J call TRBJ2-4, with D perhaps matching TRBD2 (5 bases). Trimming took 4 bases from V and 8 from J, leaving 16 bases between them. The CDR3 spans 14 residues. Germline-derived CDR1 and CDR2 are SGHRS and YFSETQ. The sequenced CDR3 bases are TGCGCCAGCAGCGTCGGACTGGGAACGGACATT. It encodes CASSVGLGTDI. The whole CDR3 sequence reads CASSVGLGTDIQYF.

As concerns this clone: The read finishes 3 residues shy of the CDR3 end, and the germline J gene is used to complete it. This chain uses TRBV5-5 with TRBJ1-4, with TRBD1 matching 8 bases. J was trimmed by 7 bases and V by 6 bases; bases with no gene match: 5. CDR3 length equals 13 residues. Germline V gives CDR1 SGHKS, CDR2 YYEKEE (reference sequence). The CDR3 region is CASTPTGAEKLFF. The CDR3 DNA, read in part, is TGTGCCAGCACCCCGACAGGGGCTGAAAAA.

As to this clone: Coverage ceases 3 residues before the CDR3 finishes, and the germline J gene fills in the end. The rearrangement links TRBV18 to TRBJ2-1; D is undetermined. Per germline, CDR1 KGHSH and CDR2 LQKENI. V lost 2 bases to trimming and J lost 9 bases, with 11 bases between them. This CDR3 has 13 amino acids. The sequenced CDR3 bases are TGTGCCAGCTCACCAAGAACTATGGGTGAG. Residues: CASSPRTMGE. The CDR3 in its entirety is CASSPRTMGEQFF.

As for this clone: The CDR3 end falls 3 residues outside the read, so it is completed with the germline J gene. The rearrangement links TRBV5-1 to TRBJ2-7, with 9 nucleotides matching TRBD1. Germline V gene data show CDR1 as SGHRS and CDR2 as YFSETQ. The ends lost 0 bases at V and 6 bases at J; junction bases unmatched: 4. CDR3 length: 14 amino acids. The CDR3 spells CASSLEGQGLEQYF. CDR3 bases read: TGCGCCAGCAGCTTGGAGGGACAGGGACTCGAG.

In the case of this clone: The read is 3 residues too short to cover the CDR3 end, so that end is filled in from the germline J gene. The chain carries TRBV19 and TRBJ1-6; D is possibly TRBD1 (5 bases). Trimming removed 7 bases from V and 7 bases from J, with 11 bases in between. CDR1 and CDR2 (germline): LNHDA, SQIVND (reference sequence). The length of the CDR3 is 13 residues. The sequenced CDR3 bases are TGTGCCAGTACCGACAGTACGAATTCACCC. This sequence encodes CASTDSTNSP. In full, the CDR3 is CASTDSTNSPLHF.

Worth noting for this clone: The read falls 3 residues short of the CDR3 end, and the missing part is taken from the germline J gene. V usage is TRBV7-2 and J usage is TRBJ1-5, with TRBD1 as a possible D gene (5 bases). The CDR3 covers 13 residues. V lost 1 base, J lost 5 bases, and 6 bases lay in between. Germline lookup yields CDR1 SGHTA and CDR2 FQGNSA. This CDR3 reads CASSLGGDQPQHF. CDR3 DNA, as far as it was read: TGTGCCAGCAGCTTAGGGGGGGATCAGCCC. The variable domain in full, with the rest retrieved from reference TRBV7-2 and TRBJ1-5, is GAGVSQSPSNKVTEKGKDVELRCDPISGHTALYWYRQSLGQGLEFLIYFQGNSAPDKSGLPSDRFSAERTGGSVSTLTIQRTQQEDSAVYLCASSLGGDQPQHFGDGTRLSIL.

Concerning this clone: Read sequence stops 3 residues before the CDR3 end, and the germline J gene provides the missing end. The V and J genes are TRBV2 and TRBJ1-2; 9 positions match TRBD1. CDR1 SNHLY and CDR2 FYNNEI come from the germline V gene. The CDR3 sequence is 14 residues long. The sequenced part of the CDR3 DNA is TGTGCCAGCAGGGAACCGGGACAGGGACAAGGC. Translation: CASREPGQGQG. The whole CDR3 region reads CASREPGQGQGYTF.